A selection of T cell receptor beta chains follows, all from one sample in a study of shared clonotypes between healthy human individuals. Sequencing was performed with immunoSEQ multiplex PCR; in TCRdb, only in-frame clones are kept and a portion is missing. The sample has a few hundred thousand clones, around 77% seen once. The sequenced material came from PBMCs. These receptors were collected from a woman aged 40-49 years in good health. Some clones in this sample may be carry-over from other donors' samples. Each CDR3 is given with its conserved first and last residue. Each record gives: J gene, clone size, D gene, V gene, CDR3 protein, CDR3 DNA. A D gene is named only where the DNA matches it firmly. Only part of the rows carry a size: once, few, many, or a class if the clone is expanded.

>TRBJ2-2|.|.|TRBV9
CASSVAAGMNTGELFF
TGTGCCAGCAGCGTAGCAGCCGGCATGAACACCGGGGAGCTGTTTTTT
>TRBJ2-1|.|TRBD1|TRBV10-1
CASSPGTDNEQFF
TGCGCCAGCAGCCCCGGGACAGACAATGAGCAGTTCTTC
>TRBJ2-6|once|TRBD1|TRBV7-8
CASSEGQGSGANVLTF
TGTGCCAGCAGCGAGGGACAGGGTTCTGGGGCCAACGTCCTGACTTTC
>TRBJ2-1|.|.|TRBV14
CASSQLGSLYNEQFF
TGTGCCAGCAGCCAATTGGGTTCTCTCTACAATGAGCAGTTCTTC
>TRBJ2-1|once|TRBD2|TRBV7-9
CASSLIAGGVNEQFF
TGTGCCAGCAGCTTAATAGCGGGAGGAGTGAATGAGCAGTTCTTC
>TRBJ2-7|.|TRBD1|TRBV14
CASSRDRDGEQYF
TGTGCCAGCAGCCGGGACAGGGATGGCGAGCAGTACTTC
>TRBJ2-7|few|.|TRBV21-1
CASRHNSDSDPLEQYF
TGTGCCAGCAGGCATAATAGTGACTCCGACCCCTTGGAGCAGTACTTC
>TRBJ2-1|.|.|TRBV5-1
CASSVVGAASYNEQFF
TGCGCCAGCAGCGTCGTTGGGGCAGCCTCCTACAATGAGCAGTTCTTC
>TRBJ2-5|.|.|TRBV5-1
CASSLGGAIRETQYF
TGCGCCAGCAGCTTGGGTGGGGCGATAAGAGAGACCCAGTACTTC
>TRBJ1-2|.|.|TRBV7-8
CASSQRGALGYTF
TGTGCCAGCAGCCAGCGGGGGGCTCTTGGCTACACCTTC
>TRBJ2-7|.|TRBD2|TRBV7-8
CASSFGRFSYEQYF
TGTGCCAGCAGCTTCGGGAGGTTCAGCTACGAGCAGTACTTC
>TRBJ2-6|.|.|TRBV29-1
CSVQLSGANVLTF
TGCAGCGTTCAACTCTCTGGGGCCAACGTCCTGACTTTC
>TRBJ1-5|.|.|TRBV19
CASMGGARGNQPQHF
TGTGCCAGTATGGGGGGGGCGCGTGGCAATCAGCCCCAGCATTTT
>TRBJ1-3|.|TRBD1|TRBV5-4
CASSRRDRGHSGNTIYF
TGTGCCAGCAGCAGAAGGGACAGGGGCCACTCTGGAAACACCATATATTTT
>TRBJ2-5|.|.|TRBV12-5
CASAASLQAPTQETQYF
TGTGCTAGTGCCGCATCACTACAGGCTCCTACGCAAGAGACCCAGTACTTC
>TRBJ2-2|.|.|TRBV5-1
CASSRGAGAGELFF
TGCGCCAGCAGCCGGGGGGCAGGGGCCGGGGAGCTGTTTTTT
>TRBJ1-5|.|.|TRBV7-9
CASSLAWVNQPQHF
TGTGCCAGCAGCTTAGCGTGGGTAAATCAGCCCCAGCATTTT
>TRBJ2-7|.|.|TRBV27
CASSRGTTYEQYF
TGTGCCAGCTCACGAGGCACTACCTACGAGCAGTACTTC
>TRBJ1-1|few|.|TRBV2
CASSELGKGRTMNTEAFF
TGTGCCAGCAGTGAGCTCGGTAAAGGGAGGACCATGAACACTGAAGCTTTCTTT
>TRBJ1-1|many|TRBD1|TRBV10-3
CAISESRGSVSEAFF
TGTGCCATCAGTGAGTCCAGGGGGAGTGTTTCTGAAGCTTTCTTT
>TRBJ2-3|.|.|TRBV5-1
CASSLQRATDTQYF
TGCGCCAGCAGCTTGCAACGGGCCACAGATACGCAGTATTTT
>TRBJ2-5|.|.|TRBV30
CAWSVSETQYF
TGTGCCTGGAGTGTTAGTGAGACCCAGTACTTC